This TCR beta chain emerged from a study of beta chain features in type 1 diabetes. Overall study results and limits: It was among patients, rather than healthy donors, that naive, central memory and Treg TCRB repertoires appeared more similar.

Since all of the isolated RNA was reverse transcribed, expressed TCRB transcripts were what got sequenced. The method was immunoSEQ multiplex PCR; TCRdb's version includes in-frame clones alone and lacks a portion of them. The data show about 250,000 clones, 13% to 15% seen once. Each of the sorted populations had a purity greater than 95%. The CDR3 extends over 15 amino acids. V lost 0 bases and J lost 4, with 9 bases in between. Germline lookup yields CDR1 MNHNY and CDR2 SVGAGI (reference sequence). This clone was detected a few times. Antigen unknown. The TCR comes from a woman aged 40 to 50 in good health. The source material was naive CD4+ T cells from blood. The rearrangement joins TRBV6-6 to TRBJ2-2, with a tentative D call TRBD1 (6 bases). CDR3 sequence reads: CASSYSDRTTGELFF. The DNA of the CDR3 is TGTGCCAGCAGTTACTCCGACAGGACCACCGGGGAGCTGTTTTTT.